The 10 T cell receptor beta chains presented below share a single source sample, sequenced in a study of blood T cell repertoires in COVID-19. This table comes from immunoSEQ multiplex PCR, and its TCRdb copy is limited to in-frame clones, with some not included. The sample has under 140,000 clones, under 75% seen once. Material: peripheral blood. The receptor source for this set is a woman aged 60-70 years with acute or convalescent COVID-19.

The rearrangement uses TRBV5-6 and TRBJ1-2; the D is unclear. The ends were cut back, 4 bases at V and 0 bases at J, with 10 bases in the middle. The CDR3 loop spans 14 amino acids. CDR1 and CDR2 from the germline V gene are SGHDT and YYEEEE. CDR3 loop: CASSPELANYGYTF. The CDR3 DNA sequence: TGTGCCAGCAGCCCCGAGTTAGCTAACTATGGCTACACCTTC.

This clone was detected only once. This chain joins TRBV19 and TRBJ2-7; tentatively, D is TRBD2 (5 bases). CDR3 size: 13 residues. Deletions cut 6 bases from V and 3 bases from J, with 12 bases between. Germline V gene sequence: CDR1 LNHDA, CDR2 SQIVND (reference sequence). In DNA, the CDR3 is TGTGCCAGTAGGTCGAACGGAGGCTACGAGCAGTACTTC. Amino acids: CASRSNGGYEQYF.

The chain's CDR3 is CASSPRGSSYGYTF. In DNA, the CDR3 is TGTGCCAGCTCACCACGAGGGAGTAGCTATGGCTACACCTTC. V gene TRBV18 combines with J gene TRBJ1-2; D not certain. V lost 1 base and J lost 4, with 10 bases in between. CDR1 and CDR2 from the germline V gene are KGHSH and LQKENI. CDR3 length equals 14 residues.

The chain uses TRBV10-3 and TRBJ1-6; TRBD1 matches at 7 bases. From germline, CDR1 is ENHRY and CDR2 SYGVKD. The V segment lost 0 bases and the J segment 6 bases; nucleotides outside the gene matches: 5. The CDR3 is 16 residues long. The chain's CDR3 is CAISESGTASNSPLHF. CDR3 coding DNA: TGTGCCATCAGTGAGTCCGGGACAGCCAGTAATTCACCCCTCCACTTT.

This clone was seen once. The chain couples TRBV9 to TRBJ1-2; 12 bases line up with TRBD1. CDR3 length: 17 residues. The V segment lost 0 bases and the J segment 6 bases; nucleotides outside the gene matches: 9. Germline V gene lookup returns CDR1 SGDLS and CDR2 YYNGEE. In DNA, the CDR3 is TGTGCCAGCAGCGTAGTCTCCGGGACAGGGGGCCGCGATGGCTACACCTTC. Its translation: CASSVVSGTGGRDGYTF. Supplemented by reference TRBV9 and TRBJ1-2, the full variable domain reads DSGVTQTPKHLITATGQRVTLRCSPRSGDLSVYWYQQSLDQGLQFLIQYYNGEERAKGNILERFSAQQFPDLHSELNLSSLELGDSALYFCASSVVSGTGGRDGYTFGSGTRLTVV.

In DNA form, the CDR3 reads TGTGCCACGATTATACAACCTGACTCTGGAAACACCATATATTTT. This codes for CATIIQPDSGNTIYF. The chain links TRBV10-3 to TRBJ1-3; D remains unclear. There are 15 residues in the CDR3. Per germline, CDR1 ENHRY and CDR2 SYGVKD. V was trimmed by 10 bases and J by 0 bases, leaving 16 bases between them.

The V gene is TRBV18, the J gene TRBJ1-2, with D possibly TRBD1 on 6 matching bases. Deletions cut 5 bases from V and 4 bases from J, with 8 bases between. The CDR3 totals 12 residues. The V gene's germline CDR1 is KGHSH and CDR2 LQKENI. The DNA of the CDR3 is TGTGCCAGCTCATCGGACAGCTATGGCTACACCTTC. It encodes CASSSDSYGYTF.

The table lists this clone with a few counts. The genes are TRBV20-1 and TRBJ1-5, with 9 positions matching TRBD1. The CDR3 has 14 amino acids. Germline CDR1 DFQATT, CDR2 SNEGSKA (reference sequence). V was clipped by 3 bases and J by 4 bases; unmatched bases: 4. The CDR3 loop reads CSASRDRDNQPQHF. DNA for the CDR3: TGCAGTGCTAGTCGGGACAGGGATAATCAGCCCCAGCATTTT.

The chain links TRBV13 to TRBJ1-1; TRBD1 matches at 7 bases. The CDR3 runs to 17 residues. CDR1 PRHDT and CDR2 FYEKMQ come from the germline V gene (reference sequence). V was clipped by 0 bases and J by 1 base; unmatched bases: 8. DNA for the CDR3: TGTGCCAGCAGCTTAGGGGAGGGGGCCGGCCGGAACACTGAAGCTTTCTTT. Amino acid sequence: CASSLGEGAGRNTEAFF.

The J gene is TRBJ1-4, the V gene TRBV5-1; perhaps TRBD1 as D (5 bases). The CDR3 contains 15 residues. Germline assignment: CDR1 SGHRS and CDR2 YFSETQ. V dropped 3 bases and J dropped 2 bases, with 11 bases sitting between them. The CDR3: CASSSGGRTNEKLFF. Written as DNA, the CDR3 is TGCGCCAGCAGCTCGGGGGGTCGGACTAATGAAAAACTGTTTTTT.